Following are 7 T cell receptor beta chains from one sample sequenced in a study of cytomegalovirus exposure and HLA in healthy donors. With 60 Vbeta and 13 Jbeta primers, the PCR was carried out. TCRdb keeps only in-frame clones here, not all; method: immunoSEQ multiplex PCR. This table holds 150,000 or so clones, around three quarters found once. Source material: PBMCs. Receptors originate from a woman in her thirties or forties in good health and CMV-seronegative.

This clone was detected only a few times. The chain joins TRBV6-5 to TRBJ1-6; the D gene is possibly TRBD1 (6 bases). V lost 3 bases, J lost 7 bases, and 13 bases lay in between. This CDR3 is 15 amino acids long. Germline V gene lookup returns CDR1 MNHEY and CDR2 SVGAGI. The CDR3 DNA reads as TGTGCCAGCAGTTATAGGGGGGGTCCGAATTCACCCCTCCACTTT. Translating it yields CASSYRGGPNSPLHF.

This chain links TRBV9 with TRBJ1-1, with 8 bases aligning to TRBD1. The germline V gene has CDR1 SGDLS and CDR2 YYNGEE. The ends lost 0 bases at V and 1 base at J; junction bases unmatched: 8. The CDR3 has 17 residues. This chain's CDR3 is CASSVGFQGARNTEAFF. The CDR3 DNA follows: TGTGCCAGCAGCGTAGGTTTTCAGGGGGCGCGGAACACTGAAGCTTTCTTT.

The V call is TRBV5-1, the J call TRBJ2-1; weak D call: TRBD1 (6 bases). The CDR3 spans 13 residues. With 4 bases removed from V and 7 bases from J, the gap between germline ends came to 12 bases. Germline assignment: CDR1 SGHRS and CDR2 YFSETQ. This CDR3 is CASSLDRLNEQFF. In nucleotides, the CDR3 is TGCGCCAGCAGCCTAGACAGGTTGAATGAGCAGTTCTTC.

J is TRBJ2-1 and V is TRBV5-1; 15 nucleotides line up with TRBD2. Germline CDR1 is SGHRS and CDR2 is YFSETQ. This CDR3 is built from 23 residues. The J segment lost 1 base and the V segment lost 4 bases, leaving 21 bases of the junction unmatched. Here the CDR3 DNA reads TGCGCCAGCAGCCAACCCGGAACCCTTTCCGGGACTAGCGGGGGGAAGTCCTACAATGAGCAGTTCTTC. The encoded protein is CASSQPGTLSGTSGGKSYNEQFF.

The chain is built from TRBV29-1 and TRBJ1-1; D is unclear. Trimming cost V 4 bases and J 7 bases, with 10 bases left between them. This CDR3 comprises 11 residues. CDR1 SQVTM and CDR2 ANQGSEA come from the germline V gene. The CDR3 protein is CSVGPSFEAFF. DNA of the CDR3: TGCAGCGTTGGTCCCTCCTTTGAAGCTTTCTTT. Drawing the rest from reference TRBV29-1 and TRBJ1-1, the complete variable domain is SAVISQKPSRDICQRGTSLTIQCQVDSQVTMMFWYRQQPGQSLTLIATANQGSEATYESGFVIDKFPISRPNLTFSTLTVSNMSPEDSSIYLCSVGPSFEAFFGQGTRLTVV.

The chain links TRBV5-4 to TRBJ2-2, with D tentatively TRBD2 (5 bases). The CDR3 has 16 amino acids. The germline V and J ends were trimmed by 0 bases and 6 bases, with 15 bases remaining between them. Germline CDR1 reads SGHNT; CDR2 reads YYREEE (reference sequence). This CDR3 is CASSLGGLRRSGELFF. The CDR3 coding sequence is TGTGCCAGCAGCTTGGGCGGCCTCAGGAGGTCCGGGGAGCTGTTTTTT.

V is TRBV30 and J is TRBJ2-2; D might be TRBD1 (5 bases). CDR3 length: 15 residues. The V and J ends lost 4 bases and 7 bases respectively, with 19 bases between them. Germline V gene sequence: CDR1 GTSNPN, CDR2 SVGIG (reference sequence). The CDR3 bases are TGTGCCTGGATCCCTCTCTCCGCTAGGGGCGGGGAGCTGTTTTTT. Translating it yields CAWIPLSARGGELFF.